This record covers a single T cell receptor beta chain. No antigen is known for it. This specimen includes other DNA sequences encoding the same CDR3. Blood draws occurred at baseline, cycle 4 day 1, and cycle 7 day 1. Assay: immunoSEQ multiplex PCR; the TCRdb copy retains only in-frame clones and omits some. This sample has approximately 87,000 clones, with around 91% found just once. This sample was taken from a study of OX40 agonist ivuxolimab in advanced cancers. Study-level background: All patients had ivuxolimab intravenously every 2 weeks at 0.01 to 10 mg/kg.

The CDR3 is made up of 15 amino acids. CDR1 is SGDLS, CDR2 YYNGEE, per germline. Between the trimmed V and J ends, which lost 4 bases and 4 bases, there was a span of 16 bases. Overall study results and limits: In general, CD8+ T cells held more expanded clones than CD4+ did, on average.

Material: CD4+ or CD8+ T cells sorted from blood, obtained in a trial of the OX40 agonist ivuxolimab. V and J are TRBV9 and TRBJ2-3, with D unclear. The receptor comes from an adult with an advanced solid tumor such as melanoma, head and neck, liver or kidney cancer. CDR3: CASSLLGLSSDTQYF. CDR3 DNA sequence: TGTGCCAGCAGCTTGCTAGGTTTGAGCTCAGATACGCAGTATTTT.